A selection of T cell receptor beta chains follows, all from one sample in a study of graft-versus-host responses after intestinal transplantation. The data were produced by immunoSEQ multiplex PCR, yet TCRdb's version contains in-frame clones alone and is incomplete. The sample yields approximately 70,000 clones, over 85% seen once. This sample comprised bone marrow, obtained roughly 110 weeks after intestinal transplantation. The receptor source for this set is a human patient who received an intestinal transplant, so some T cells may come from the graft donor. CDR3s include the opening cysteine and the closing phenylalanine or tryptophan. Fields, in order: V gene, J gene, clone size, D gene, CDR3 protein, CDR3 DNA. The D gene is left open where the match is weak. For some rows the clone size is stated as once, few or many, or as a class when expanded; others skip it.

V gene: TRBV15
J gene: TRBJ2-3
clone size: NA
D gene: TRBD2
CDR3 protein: CATSRHRGGRGDTQYF
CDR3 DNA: TGTGCCACCAGCAGACATCGGGGGGGGCGAGGAGATACGCAGTATTTT

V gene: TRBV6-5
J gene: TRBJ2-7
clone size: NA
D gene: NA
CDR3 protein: CASSTDRSSYEQYF
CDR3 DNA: TGTGCCAGCAGTACCGACAGGAGCTCCTACGAGCAGTACTTC

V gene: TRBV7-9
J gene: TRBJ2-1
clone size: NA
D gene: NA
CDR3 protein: CASSLLLRHTEQFF
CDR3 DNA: TGTGCCAGCAGCTTACTCCTGAGGCATACTGAGCAGTTCTTC

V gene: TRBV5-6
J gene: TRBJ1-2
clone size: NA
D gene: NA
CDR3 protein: CASSLYRATALGYTF
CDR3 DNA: TGTGCCAGCAGCTTATACAGGGCTACCGCGCTTGGCTACACCTTC

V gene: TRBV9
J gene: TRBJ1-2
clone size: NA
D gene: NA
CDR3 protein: CASSVATGGYTF
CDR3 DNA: TGTGCCAGCAGCGTAGCTACGGGTGGCTACACCTTC

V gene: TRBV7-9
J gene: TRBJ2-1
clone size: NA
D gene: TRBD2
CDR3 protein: CASSDLAGPATEQFF
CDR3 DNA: TGTGCCAGCAGCGACCTAGCGGGGCCTGCGACTGAGCAGTTCTTC

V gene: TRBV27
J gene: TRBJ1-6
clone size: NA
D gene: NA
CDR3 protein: CASSRDLFGSPLHF
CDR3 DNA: TGTGCCAGCAGTCGGGACCTATTCGGGTCGCCCCTCCACTTT

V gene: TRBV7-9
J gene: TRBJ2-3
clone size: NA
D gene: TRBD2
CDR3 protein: CASSLGARGTDTQYF
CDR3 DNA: TGTGCCAGCAGCTTAGGCGCGCGGGGGACAGATACGCAGTATTTT

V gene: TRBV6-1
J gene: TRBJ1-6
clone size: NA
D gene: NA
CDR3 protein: CAIRRVSYNSPLHF
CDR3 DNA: TGTGCCATACGACGAGTCTCCTATAATTCACCCCTCCACTTT

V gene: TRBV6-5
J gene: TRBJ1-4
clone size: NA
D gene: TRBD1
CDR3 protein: CASSQGQLTNEKLFF
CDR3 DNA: TGTGCCAGCAGCCAGGGACAGTTAACTAATGAAAAACTGTTTTTT

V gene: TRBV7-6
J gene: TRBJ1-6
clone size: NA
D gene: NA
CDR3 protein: CASSSGANSPLHF
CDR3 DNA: TGTGCCAGCAGCTCCGGGGCGAATTCACCCCTCCACTTT

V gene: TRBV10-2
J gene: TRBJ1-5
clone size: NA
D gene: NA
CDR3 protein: CASSDSGPQHF
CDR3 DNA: TGCGCCAGCAGTGATTCAGGGCCCCAGCATTTT

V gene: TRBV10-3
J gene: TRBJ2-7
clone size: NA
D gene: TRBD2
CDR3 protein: CAISGGSPYEQYF
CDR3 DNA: TGTGCCATCAGCGGGGGGTCTCCCTACGAGCAGTACTTC

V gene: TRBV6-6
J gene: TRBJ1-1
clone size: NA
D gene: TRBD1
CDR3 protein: CASRTGINTEAFF
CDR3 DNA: TGTGCCAGCAGGACAGGGATTAACACTGAAGCTTTCTTT

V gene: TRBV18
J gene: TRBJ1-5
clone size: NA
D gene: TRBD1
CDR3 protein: CASSPMGTGGRVFGQPQHF
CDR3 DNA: TGTGCCAGCTCACCTATGGGGACAGGGGGCCGAGTGTTCGGTCAGCCCCAGCATTTT

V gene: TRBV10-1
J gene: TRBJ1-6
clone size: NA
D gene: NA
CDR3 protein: CASSEGRNSPLHF
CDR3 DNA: TGCGCCAGCAGTGAGGGCAGGAATTCACCCCTCCACTTT

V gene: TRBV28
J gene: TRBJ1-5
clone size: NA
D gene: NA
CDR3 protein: CASSLWEHFQPQHF
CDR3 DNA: TGTGCCAGCAGTTTATGGGAGCATTTCCAGCCCCAGCATTTT

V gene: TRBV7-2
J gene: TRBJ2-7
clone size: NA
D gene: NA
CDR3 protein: CASSLWADPYEQYF
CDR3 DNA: TGTGCCAGCAGCTTATGGGCAGACCCCTACGAGCAGTACTTC

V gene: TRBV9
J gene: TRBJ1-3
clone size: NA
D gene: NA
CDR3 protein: CASSVRDSGNTIYF
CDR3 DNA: TGTGCCAGCAGCGTAAGGGACTCTGGAAACACCATATATTTT

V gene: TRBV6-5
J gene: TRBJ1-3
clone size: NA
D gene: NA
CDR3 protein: CASSERTVPNTIYF
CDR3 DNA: TGTGCCAGCAGTGAGCGGACAGTACCAAACACCATATATTTT

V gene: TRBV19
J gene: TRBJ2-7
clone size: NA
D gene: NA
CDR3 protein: CASSPQTNYEQYF
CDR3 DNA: TGTGCCAGTAGTCCACAGACCAACTACGAGCAGTACTTC

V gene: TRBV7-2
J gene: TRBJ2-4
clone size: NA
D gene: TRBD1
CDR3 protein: CASSTGGPDIQYF
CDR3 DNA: TGTGCCAGCAGCACAGGGGGCCCGGACATTCAGTACTTC

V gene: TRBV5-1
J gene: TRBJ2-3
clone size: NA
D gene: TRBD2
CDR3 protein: CASSLSSGGAADTQYF
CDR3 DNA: TGCGCCAGCAGCTTGTCGAGCGGGGGGGCCGCAGATACGCAGTATTTT

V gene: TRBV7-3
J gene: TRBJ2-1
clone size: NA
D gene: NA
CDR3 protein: CASSLNNGNEQFF
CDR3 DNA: TGTGCCAGCAGCTTGAACAATGGAAATGAGCAGTTCTTC

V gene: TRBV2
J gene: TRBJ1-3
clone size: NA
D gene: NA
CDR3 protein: CASSDRTFGNTIYF
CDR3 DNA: TGTGCCAGCAGTGACAGAACGTTTGGAAACACCATATATTTT

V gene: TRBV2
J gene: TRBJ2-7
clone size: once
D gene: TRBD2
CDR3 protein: CASSEEAGGRYEQYF
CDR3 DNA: TGTGCCAGCAGTGAAGAGGCGGGGGGCCGCTACGAGCAGTACTTC

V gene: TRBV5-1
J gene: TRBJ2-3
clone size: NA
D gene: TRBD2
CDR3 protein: CASSLAFGLAGGNTQYF
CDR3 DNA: TGCGCCAGCAGCTTGGCGTTTGGACTAGCGGGAGGAAATACGCAGTATTTT

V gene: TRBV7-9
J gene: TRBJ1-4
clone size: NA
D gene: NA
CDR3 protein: CASSDFDRRLGTEKLFF
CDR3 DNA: TGTGCCAGCAGCGATTTCGACAGGCGCCTGGGAACTGAAAAACTGTTTTTT

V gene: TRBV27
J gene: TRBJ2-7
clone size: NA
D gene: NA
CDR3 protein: CASRLVPGSSYEQYF
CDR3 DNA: TGTGCCAGCAGACTAGTTCCGGGAAGCTCCTACGAGCAGTACTTC

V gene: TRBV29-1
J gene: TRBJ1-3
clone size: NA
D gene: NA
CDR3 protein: CSVAESGNTIYF
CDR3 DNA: TGCAGCGTTGCAGAGTCTGGAAACACCATATATTTT

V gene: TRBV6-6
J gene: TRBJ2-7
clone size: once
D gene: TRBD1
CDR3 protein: CASSYGQGAYEQYF
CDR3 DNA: TGTGCCAGCAGTTACGGACAGGGGGCCTACGAGCAGTACTTC

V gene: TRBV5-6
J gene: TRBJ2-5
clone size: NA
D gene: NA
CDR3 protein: CASRRTGRGETQYF
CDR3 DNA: TGTGCCAGCAGAAGGACAGGGCGGGGGGAGACCCAGTACTTC

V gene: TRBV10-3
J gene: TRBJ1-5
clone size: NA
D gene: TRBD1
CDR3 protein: CASRQGGNQPQHF
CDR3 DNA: TGTGCCAGCAGACAGGGTGGCAATCAGCCCCAGCATTTT

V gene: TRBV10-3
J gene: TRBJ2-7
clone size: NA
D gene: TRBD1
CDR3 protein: CAISLKQGSSYEQYF
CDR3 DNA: TGTGCCATCAGTTTAAAACAGGGGAGCTCCTACGAGCAGTACTTC

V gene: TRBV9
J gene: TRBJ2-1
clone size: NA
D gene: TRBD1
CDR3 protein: CASSVLPDRGAYNEQFF
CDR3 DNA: TGTGCCAGCAGCGTCCTCCCGGACAGGGGAGCCTACAATGAGCAGTTCTTC

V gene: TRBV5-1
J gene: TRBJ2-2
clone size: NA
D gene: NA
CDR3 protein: CASRSQGSNTGELFF
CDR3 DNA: TGCGCCAGCAGGTCCCAGGGGTCGAACACCGGGGAGCTGTTTTTT

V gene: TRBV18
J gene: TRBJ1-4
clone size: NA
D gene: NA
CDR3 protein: CASSPNRVGTNEKLFF
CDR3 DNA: TGTGCCAGCTCACCAAACAGGGTGGGCACTAATGAAAAACTGTTTTTT

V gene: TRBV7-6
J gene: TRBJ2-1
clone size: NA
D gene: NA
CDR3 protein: CASSPGGLNEQFF
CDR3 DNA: TGTGCCAGCAGCCCTGGGGGGCTCAATGAGCAGTTCTTC

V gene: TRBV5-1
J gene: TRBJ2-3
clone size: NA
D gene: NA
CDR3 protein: CASSSGVGGSTDTQYF
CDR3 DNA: TGCGCCAGCAGCTCTGGGGTCGGGGGCAGCACAGATACGCAGTATTTT

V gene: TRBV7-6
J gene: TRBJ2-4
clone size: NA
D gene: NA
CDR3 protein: CASSLSGLNIQYF
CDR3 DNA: TGTGCCAGCAGCTTATCCGGGTTAAACATTCAGTACTTC

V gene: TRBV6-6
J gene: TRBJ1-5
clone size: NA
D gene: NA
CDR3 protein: CASASGPPPQHF
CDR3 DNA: TGTGCCAGTGCCTCGGGCCCGCCGCCCCAGCATTTT

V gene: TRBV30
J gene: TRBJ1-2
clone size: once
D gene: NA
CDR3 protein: CAWSVTHGYTF
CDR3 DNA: TGTGCCTGGAGTGTGACCCATGGCTACACCTTC

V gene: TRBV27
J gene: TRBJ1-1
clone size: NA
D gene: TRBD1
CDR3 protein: CASSLGTGWGTEAFF
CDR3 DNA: TGTGCCAGCAGTTTGGGGACAGGGTGGGGCACTGAAGCTTTCTTT

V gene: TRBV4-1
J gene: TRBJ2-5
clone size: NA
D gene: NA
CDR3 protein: CASSPFGPEETQYF
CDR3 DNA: TGCGCCAGCAGCCCCTTCGGGCCAGAAGAGACCCAGTACTTC

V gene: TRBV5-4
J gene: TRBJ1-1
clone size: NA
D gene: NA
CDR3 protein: CASSLDWMNTEAFF
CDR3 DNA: TGTGCCAGCAGCTTGGACTGGATGAACACTGAAGCTTTCTTT

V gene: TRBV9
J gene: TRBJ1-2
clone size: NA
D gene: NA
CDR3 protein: CASSVEVPEGGYTF
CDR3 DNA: TGTGCCAGCAGCGTAGAAGTCCCAGAGGGTGGCTACACCTTC

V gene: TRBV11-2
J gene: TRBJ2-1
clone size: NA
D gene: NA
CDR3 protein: CASSLVVGQGNNEQFF
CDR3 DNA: TGTGCCAGCAGCTTAGTTGTTGGCCAGGGGAACAATGAGCAGTTCTTC

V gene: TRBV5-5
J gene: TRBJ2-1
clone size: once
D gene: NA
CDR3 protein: CASSLSFSHEQFF
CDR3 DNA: TGTGCCAGCAGCCTTTCGTTTTCCCATGAGCAGTTCTTC

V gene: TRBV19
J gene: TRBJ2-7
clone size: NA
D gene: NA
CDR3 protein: CASSIGTEDEQYF
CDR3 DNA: TGTGCCAGTAGTATAGGGACAGAGGACGAGCAGTACTTC

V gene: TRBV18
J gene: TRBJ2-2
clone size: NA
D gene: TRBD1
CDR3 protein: CASSPPDRVRPGELFF
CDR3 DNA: TGTGCCAGCTCACCACCCGACAGGGTTCGCCCCGGGGAGCTGTTTTTT

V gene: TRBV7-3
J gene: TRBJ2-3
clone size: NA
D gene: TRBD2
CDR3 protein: CASSYSGGAADTQYF
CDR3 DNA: TGTGCCAGCAGTTACAGCGGGGGGGCCGCAGATACGCAGTATTTT

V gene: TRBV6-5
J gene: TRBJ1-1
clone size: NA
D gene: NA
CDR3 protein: CASSLDRNTEAFF
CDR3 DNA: TGTGCCAGCAGCCTTGACAGGAACACTGAAGCTTTCTTT

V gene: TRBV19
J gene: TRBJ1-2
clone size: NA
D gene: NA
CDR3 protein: CASSIPGRRLYGYTF
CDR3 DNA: TGTGCCAGTAGTATCCCGGGACGGAGGCTCTATGGCTACACCTTC

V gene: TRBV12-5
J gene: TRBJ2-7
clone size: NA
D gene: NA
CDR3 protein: CASGLRLYEQYF
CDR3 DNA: TGTGCTAGTGGTTTGCGGCTCTACGAGCAGTACTTC

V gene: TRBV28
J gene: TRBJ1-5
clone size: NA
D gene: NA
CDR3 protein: CASNWRDIHAPGQPQHF
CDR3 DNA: TGTGCCAGCAACTGGAGGGACATACACGCCCCGGGGCAGCCCCAGCATTTT